The present T cell receptor (beta chain) was sequenced within a study of T cell repertoires in cytomegalovirus infection. TCRdb itself ran the reads through MiXCR, one entry per CDR3 protein. The sample records a few hundred thousand distinct CDR3 sequences, 29% being singletons. The V end was cut by 1 base, the J end by 5 bases, with 11 bases between. The CDR3 runs 14 residues. The germline CDR1 and CDR2 sequences are SGHVS and FQNEAQ. The sample holds many counts of this clonotype. Its cognate antigen is unknown. The sequencing here drew on cultured PBMCs, taken from culture after CMV antigen stimulation. The receptor was derived from a human donor in good health (CMV status not recorded). Some clones in this sample may be carry-over from other donors' samples. The genes are TRBV7-8 and TRBJ1-1; no clear D. The CDR3 DNA reads as TGTGCCAGCAGCTTAGGGGCTCGGGGTACTGAAGCTTTCTTT. The encoded protein is CASSLGARGTEAFF.